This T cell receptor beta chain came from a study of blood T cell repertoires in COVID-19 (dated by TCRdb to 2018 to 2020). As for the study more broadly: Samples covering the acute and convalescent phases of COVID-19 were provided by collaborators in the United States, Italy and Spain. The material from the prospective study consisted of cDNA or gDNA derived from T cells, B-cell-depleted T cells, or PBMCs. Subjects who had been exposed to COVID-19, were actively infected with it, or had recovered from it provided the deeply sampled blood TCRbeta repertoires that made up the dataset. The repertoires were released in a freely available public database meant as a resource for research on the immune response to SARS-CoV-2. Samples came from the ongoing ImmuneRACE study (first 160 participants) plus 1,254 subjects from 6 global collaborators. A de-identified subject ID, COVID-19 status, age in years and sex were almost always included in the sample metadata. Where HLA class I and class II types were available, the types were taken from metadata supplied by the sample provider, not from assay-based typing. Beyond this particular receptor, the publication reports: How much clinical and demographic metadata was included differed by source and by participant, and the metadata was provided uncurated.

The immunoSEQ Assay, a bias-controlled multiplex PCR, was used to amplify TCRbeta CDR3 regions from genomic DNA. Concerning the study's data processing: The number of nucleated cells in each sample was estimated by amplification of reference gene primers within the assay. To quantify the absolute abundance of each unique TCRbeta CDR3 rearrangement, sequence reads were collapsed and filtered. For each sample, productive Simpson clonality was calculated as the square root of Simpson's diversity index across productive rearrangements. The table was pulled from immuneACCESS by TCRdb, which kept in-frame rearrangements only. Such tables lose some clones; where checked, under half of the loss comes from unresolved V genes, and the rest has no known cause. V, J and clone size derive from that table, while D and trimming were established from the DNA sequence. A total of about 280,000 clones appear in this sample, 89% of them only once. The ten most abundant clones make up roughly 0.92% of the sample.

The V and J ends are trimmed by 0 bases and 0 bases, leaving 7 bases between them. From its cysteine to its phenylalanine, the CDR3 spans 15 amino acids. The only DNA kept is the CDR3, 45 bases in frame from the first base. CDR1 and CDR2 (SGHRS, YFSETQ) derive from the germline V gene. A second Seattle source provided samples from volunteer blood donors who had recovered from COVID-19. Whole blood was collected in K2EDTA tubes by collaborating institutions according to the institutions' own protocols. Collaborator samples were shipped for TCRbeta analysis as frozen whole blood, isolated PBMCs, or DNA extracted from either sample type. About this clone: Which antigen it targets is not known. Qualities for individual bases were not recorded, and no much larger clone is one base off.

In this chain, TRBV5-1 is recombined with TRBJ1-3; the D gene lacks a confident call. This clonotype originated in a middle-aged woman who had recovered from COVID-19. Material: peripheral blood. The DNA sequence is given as TGCGCCAGCAGCTTGGACGGCGGCTCTGGAAACACCATATATTTT. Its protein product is CASSLDGGSGNTIYF.